The rows below give T cell receptor beta chains drawn from one sample of a study of blood T cell repertoires in COVID-19. Generated by immunoSEQ multiplex PCR, the TCRdb table keeps only in-frame clones and is missing some. The data show approximately 150,000 clones, with around 84% seen just once and 4.5% to 5.5% held by the top ten. The sequencing sample was made of peripheral blood. The receptors here all came from a human donor in a cohort sampled during active COVID-19. Each CDR3 is given with its conserved first and last residue.

V: TRBV7-9; J: TRBJ2-2; CDR3: CASSGQANTGELFF
V: TRBV27; J: TRBJ1-2; CDR3: CASSLGQNYGYTF
V: TRBV6-1; J: TRBJ2-2; CDR3: CASSDQATGELFF
V: TRBV24-1; J: TRBJ1-6; CDR3: CATSDPTGSQRDNSPLHF
V: TRBV19; J: TRBJ1-5; CDR3: CASSRGYQPQHF
V: TRBV4-2; J: TRBJ2-1; CDR3: CASSPNVSPSGSGNEQFF
V: TRBV6-5; J: TRBJ2-1; CDR3: CASSRTSGSYNEQFF
V: TRBV11-2; J: TRBJ2-3; CDR3: CASSLRSPLAGTDTQYF
V: TRBV7-8; J: TRBJ1-1; CDR3: CASSPINPRAFF
V: TRBV6-5; J: TRBJ1-1; CDR3: CASSMTYTGGTEAFF
V: TRBV6-1; J: TRBJ2-3; CDR3: CASSDSIDTQYF
V: TRBV28; J: TRBJ2-5; CDR3: CASSPPHSWETQYF
V: TRBV6-6; J: TRBJ2-3; CDR3: CASSRTSGSDTQYF
V: TRBV12-5; J: TRBJ1-3; CDR3: CASGSLSGGNTIYF
V: TRBV18; J: TRBJ1-2; CDR3: CASSPSGTPEDGYTF
V: TRBV4-1; J: TRBJ1-5; CDR3: CASSQTSGTANQSPQHF
V: TRBV4-2; J: TRBJ2-4; CDR3: CASSQASGLAGEIQYF
V: TRBV11-2; J: TRBJ2-7; CDR3: CASSLIRGKGEQYF
V: TRBV7-2; J: TRBJ2-7; CDR3: CASSLGHGSYEQYF
V: TRBV5-1; J: TRBJ2-3; CDR3: CASSLDASDTQYF
V: TRBV10-3; J: TRBJ2-3; CDR3: CAISDSLSLTDTQYF
V: TRBV19; J: TRBJ2-1; CDR3: CASSFQGLRIGNEQFF